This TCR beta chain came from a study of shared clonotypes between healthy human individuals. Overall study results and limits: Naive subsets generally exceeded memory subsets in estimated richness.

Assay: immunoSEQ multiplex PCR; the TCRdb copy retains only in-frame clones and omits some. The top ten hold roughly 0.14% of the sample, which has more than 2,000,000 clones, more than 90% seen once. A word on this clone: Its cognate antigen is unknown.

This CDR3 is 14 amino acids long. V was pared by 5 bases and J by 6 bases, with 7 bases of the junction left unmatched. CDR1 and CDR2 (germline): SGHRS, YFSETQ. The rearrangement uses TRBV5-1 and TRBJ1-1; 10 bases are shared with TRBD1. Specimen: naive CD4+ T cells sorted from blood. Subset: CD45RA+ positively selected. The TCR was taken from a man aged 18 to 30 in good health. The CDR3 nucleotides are TGCGCCAGCAGGATCGGACAGGGGGGATCTGAAGCTTTCTTT. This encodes CASRIGQGGSEAFF.